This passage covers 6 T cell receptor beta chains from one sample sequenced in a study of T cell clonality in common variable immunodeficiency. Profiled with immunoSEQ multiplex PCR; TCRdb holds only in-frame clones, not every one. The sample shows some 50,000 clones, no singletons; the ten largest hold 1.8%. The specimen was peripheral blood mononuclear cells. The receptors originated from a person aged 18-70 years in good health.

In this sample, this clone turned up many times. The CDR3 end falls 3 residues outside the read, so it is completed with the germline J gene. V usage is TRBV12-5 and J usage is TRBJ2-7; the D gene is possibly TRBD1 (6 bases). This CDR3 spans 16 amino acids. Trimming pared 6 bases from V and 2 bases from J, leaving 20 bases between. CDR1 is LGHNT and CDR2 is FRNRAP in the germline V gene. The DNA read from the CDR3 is TGTGCTAGTGGCCCATCCCGGGACACCATTACCTACGAG. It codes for CASGPSRDTITYE. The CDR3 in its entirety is CASGPSRDTITYEQYF.

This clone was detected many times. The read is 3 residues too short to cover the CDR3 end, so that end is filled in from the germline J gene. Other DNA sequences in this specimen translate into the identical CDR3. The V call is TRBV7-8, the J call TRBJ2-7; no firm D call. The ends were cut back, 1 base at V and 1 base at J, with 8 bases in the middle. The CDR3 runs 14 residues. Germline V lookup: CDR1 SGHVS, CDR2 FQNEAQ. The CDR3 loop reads CASSLGPVSYEQYF. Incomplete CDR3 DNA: TGTGCCAGCAGCTTAGGCCCAGTTTCCTACGAG.

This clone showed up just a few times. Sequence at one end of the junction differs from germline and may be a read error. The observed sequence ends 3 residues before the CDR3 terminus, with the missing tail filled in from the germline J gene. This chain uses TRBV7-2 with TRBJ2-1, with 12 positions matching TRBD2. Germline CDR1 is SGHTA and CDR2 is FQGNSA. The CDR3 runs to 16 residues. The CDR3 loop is CASSLAGGTTRSEQFF. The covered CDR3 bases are TGTGCCAGCAGCCTAGCGGGGGGGACCACGAGAAGTGAG.

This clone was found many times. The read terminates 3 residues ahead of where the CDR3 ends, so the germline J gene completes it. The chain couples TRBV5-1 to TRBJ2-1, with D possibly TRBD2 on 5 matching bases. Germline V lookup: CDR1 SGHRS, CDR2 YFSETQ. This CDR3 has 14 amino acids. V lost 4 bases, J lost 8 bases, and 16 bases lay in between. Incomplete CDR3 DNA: TGCGCCAGCAGCCTCCTTCCTGTGAGGGATGAG. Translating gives CASSLLPVRDE. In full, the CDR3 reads CASSLLPVRDEQFF.

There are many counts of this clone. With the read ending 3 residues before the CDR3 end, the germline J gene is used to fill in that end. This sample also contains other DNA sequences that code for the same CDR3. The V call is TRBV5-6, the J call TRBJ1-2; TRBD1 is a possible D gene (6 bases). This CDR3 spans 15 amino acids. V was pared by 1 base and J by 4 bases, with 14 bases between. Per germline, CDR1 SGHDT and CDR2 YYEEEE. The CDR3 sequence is CASSLRDTESYGYTF. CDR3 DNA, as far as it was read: TGTGCCAGCAGCTTGAGGGACACAGAGAGCTATGGC.

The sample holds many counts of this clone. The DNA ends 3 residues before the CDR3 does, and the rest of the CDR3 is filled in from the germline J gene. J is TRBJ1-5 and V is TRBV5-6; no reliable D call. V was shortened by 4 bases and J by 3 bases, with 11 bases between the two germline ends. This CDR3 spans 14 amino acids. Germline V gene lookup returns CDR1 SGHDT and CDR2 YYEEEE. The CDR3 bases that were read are TGTGCCAGCAGCGGGCTCGGAATCAATCAGCCC. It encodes CASSGLGINQP. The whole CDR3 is CASSGLGINQPQHF.